A single count supports the clone carrying this T cell receptor (beta chain). These data come from a study of blood T cell repertoires in COVID-19. As originally analysed: Reference gene primers were amplified, and this amplification served to estimate nucleated cell counts. Produced via immunoSEQ multiplex PCR; TCRdb's table is partial and in-frame only. V and J calls and clone size are given by that table; D and trimming were obtained from the DNA. The sample consists of more than 150,000 clones, approximately 91% of them appearing once. The V end lost 1 base, the J end lost 4 bases, and 10 bases lay between the germline ends. CDR1 is SQVTM, CDR2 ANQGSEA, per germline. This CDR3 spans 13 amino acids.

The sequence was obtained from a woman between 65 and 79 years old with acute or convalescent COVID-19. The sample was peripheral blood. The rearrangement joins TRBV29-1 to TRBJ1-2, with a weak D call TRBD1 (5 bases). For the CDR3, the DNA is TGCAGCGTTGAAGGGGGGGTTGTCTATGGCTACACCTTC. This gives the protein CSVEGGVVYGYTF.